This TCR beta chain was recorded in a study of cytomegalovirus exposure and HLA in healthy donors (dated by TCRdb to the late 2010s). In terms of the full investigation: In an earlier analysis of about 560 of the donors, 276 Gb of sequence data and 117 million unique TCR beta sequences from roughly 190 million T cells were reported. Roughly 300 gigabases of sequencing data and approximately 80 million unique TCR sequences were included in an early release covering about 700 HLA-typed donors. Alongside the repertoire data, information on donor age, sex, ethnicity and CMV serostatus was compiled. The genetic ancestry cluster associated with self-reported Caucasian donors included over 65% of the 300 to 400 genotyped donors. In addition to the first cohort of approximately 650 subjects, a separate validation cohort of 120 different subjects was used. The number of donors typed differed by locus, with roughly 629-640 for A, B, C, DRB1 and DQB1, over 500 for DQA1, approximately 570 for DPA1, and around 460 for DPB1. Rather than drawing on any new phenotypic data, the later analysis identified candidate immune exposures from TCR beta sequences and the way those sequences occurred across donors. Roughly five DR-DQ haplotypes were handled as single units for association and clustering because linkage in the cohort was strong. Every repertoire in the discovery cohort had been generated on one and the same sequencing platform. A later analysis re-analyzed previously published TCR beta repertoires from about 730 donors and added high-resolution HLA genotyping to study TCR occurrence patterns. An earlier analysis of approximately 500 of the donors applied high-throughput TCR beta sequencing to assess whether each TCR beta V gene segment acted as functional or pseudogenic. HLA typing covered class I and class II loci at four-digit resolution. Among approximately 370 genotyped donors of the cohort, an average of approximately 200,000 unique TCR beta nucleotide sequences was sequenced per donor, of which about 19% were non-productive. In a later genetic analysis, genome-wide SNP genotypes for 398 of the 666 donors were used, and that subset was treated as a discovery cohort. The aim of the study was to test whether cataloging public T cell receptors could identify signatures of past pathogen exposure. The T cell repertoires of 666 subjects were profiled by immunosequencing and related to cytomegalovirus serostatus. To predict cytomegalovirus infection status, the study combined high-throughput TCR immunosequencing, statistical association of individual TCRs with disease status, and machine learning.

The research as a whole found: Three of the identified cytomegalovirus-associated TCR beta chains were confirmed in vitro to be specific for cytomegalovirus antigens. At a false discovery rate of 0.05, a later analysis linked some 17,000 TCR beta sequences to specific HLA alleles. The study gave a list of some 150 TCR beta chains associated with cytomegalovirus. In a later genetic analysis, fewer N-insertions in productive TCRs were reported among donors in an Asian-associated ancestry cluster than the roughly 670-donor mean. Most TCR sequences were seen in very few donors, while some public TCRs were found in many individuals. The presence/absence analyses assumed that sequencing depth was roughly uniform across donors, and that assumption may not be true. Most CMV-associated TCR beta chains appeared to be HLA-restricted in a later analysis, and the HLA associations seemed to be driven largely by CMV exposure. When HLA alleles, especially DR and DQ, strongly co-occurred, TCR associations were difficult to assign to individual alleles. In a later analysis, several top co-occurrence clusters were reported to appear linked to parvovirus B19, influenza, CMV and Epstein-Barr virus. A later analysis found that TCR association rates varied across HLA loci, with DRB1 alleles showing the most associated TCRs and HLA-C alleles the fewest. According to the authors, the approach could potentially be generalized to other disease states and immunological phenotypes. Correlated functional status among segregating V segments might reflect linkage disequilibrium, but an unknown experimental factor could not be ruled out. Cytomegalovirus status was reported to be diagnosed by the classifier with high specificity and sensitivity in both the original and validation cohorts. In this cohort, only TCR beta chains were sequenced, and detectable features were limited by the absence of alpha or paired-chain data. A cluster of highly shared sequence variants was judged likely to represent a technical artifact of the sequencing pipeline. A later analysis found that HLA-associated TCR beta chains were more clonally expanded and had lower generation probabilities than equally common non-associated chains. The earlier analysis of nearly 600 of the donors excluded some 15 rarely observed V segments, including chromosome 9 orphons, because counts were too low. A further reported finding was that TCR beta sequences accurately predicted the HLA-A and HLA-B alleles for most subjects in the first cohort. Because some donors lacked HLA typing at each locus, the association tests relied only on the typed subset. Broadly in line with IMGT annotations, most TCR beta V segments showed up in productive rearrangements about 87% or about 30% of the time in an earlier analysis of 587 of the donors. The only immune exposure information available for the cohort was CMV serostatus. An association between a missense DCLRE1C variant and V-gene and J-gene trimming of TCR beta chains was found in a later genetic analysis and replicated in an independent cohort.

On this clone: Its antigen is currently not known. No base quality values were provided; no much bigger clone lies one nucleotide off.

The cohort was made up of 666 healthy bone marrow donors. At the time of sampling, all cohort members were nominally healthy, though unrecorded immune exposures were likely present. The donor was CMV seronegative and belonged to the group of under 400 seronegative cohort members. A peripheral blood sample was provided by each donor, and peripheral blood mononuclear cells were used for TCR beta sequencing. The Qiagen DNeasy Blood Extraction Kit was used to extract genomic DNA from the blood cell samples. The library was prepared using the immunoSEQ multiplex PCR assay. A mixture of 60 forward primers for TCR Vbeta segments and 13 reverse primers for TCR Jbeta segments was used in the multiplex PCR. A multiplex PCR assay on genomic DNA amplified the CDR3 region of rearranged TCR beta genes. Amplified TCR beta libraries were sequenced as 87-base-pair reads on the Illumina HiSeq System. The study's own analysis went as follows. A later analysis counted approximately 76 million unique TCR beta chains across the roughly 700 repertoires, and around 12 million of these chains were shared by at least two donors. To remove PCR and sequencing errors, raw reads were error-corrected and collapsed into unique sequences using a nearest-neighbor algorithm that merged closely related sequences. CDR3 sequences were aligned to IMGT reference sequences to assign V, D and J gene segments. For a sequence to be retained, a match of at least six nucleotides was required to both a V gene segment and a J gene segment. A rearrangement counted as productive if the CDR3 had no stop codons and remained in frame with V and J, and every other rearrangement counted as non-productive. Following IMGT convention, CDR3 was defined as the stretch from the second conserved V-encoded cysteine to the conserved J-encoded phenylalanine. Sequences without an unambiguous match to a single V gene segment were excluded from the earlier analysis of a few hundred of the donors. In an earlier analysis of some 590 of the donors, a V segment was called functional when productive rearrangements were above 56.7%, and segregating when the standard deviation between donors exceeded 5%. A statistical classification framework was built for diagnosing cytomegalovirus status from the catalog of TCR beta chain sequences. In a later analysis, V and J genes were assigned by comparing TCR nucleotide sequences against IMGT/GENE-DB human TR gene sequences. In a later analysis, CDR3 sequences and most-parsimonious VDJ recombination scenarios were assigned using the TCRdist pipeline. In a later analysis, each TCR beta chain was defined by its CDR3 amino acid sequence together with its V-gene family, and reads lacking a unique V-gene family were excluded. To address suspected cross-contamination and a sequencing artifact, a later analysis removed 592 highly shared, low-generation-probability nucleotide sequences. In a later analysis, a clonal expansion index for each public chain was calculated from normalized within-repertoire ranks of inferred template counts. In a later analysis, generation probabilities were computed using a VDJ recombination model fitted to out-of-frame rearrangements, and the results were checked against IGoR. Hypergeometric tests were used in a later analysis to score TCR-TCR, TCR-HLA and TCR-CMV co-occurrence, with a repertoire-size bias correction applied to the TCR pairs. To estimate false discovery rates, a later analysis permuted the HLA or CMV assignments 20 times. In a later analysis, co-occurring TCRs were grouped using DBSCAN, and TCRdist sequence similarity was added for clustering within HLA-allele-positive subsets. For co-occurrence clustering, repertoires with fewer than 30,000 or more than 120,000 public chains were excluded, along with several repertoires with anomalous nucleotide sharing. TCRdb took this table from immuneACCESS and kept in-frame rearrangements with V and J called. Such tables lack part of the clones; where checked against another copy, unresolved V genes explain under half of the gap, and the rest is unexplained. V and J calls and clone size are as listed in that table; D and trimming were resolved from the DNA. Here the sample has about 200,000 clones; approximately 86% occur a single time. Of the sample, approximately 0.31% falls within the top ten clones.

The sequencing input was PBMCs. This receptor was identified in a woman between 25 and 40 years old in good health and CMV-seronegative.

The DNA is as follows: TGTGCCAGCAGCATCCGGACAGGGGGCGAGCCTGAAGCTTTCTTT. This is translated as CASSIRTGGEPEAFF. The sequence links TRBV11-2 to TRBJ1-1; a stretch of 11 junction bases matches TRBD1. V and J are trimmed by 5 bases and 6 bases, and the gene matches miss 8 bases of the junction. The CDR3 numbers 15 residues from cysteine through phenylalanine. The retained sequence is limited to the CDR3, 45 bases, with the frame set at the first base. CDR1 and CDR2 were assigned from the germline V gene as SGHAT and FQNNGV.